This TCR beta chain was recovered during a study of monozygotic twins with inflammatory bowel disease. A 6-nucleotide sample barcode was carried by the UMIs, which template switching added. From the 5' RACE reads, TCRdb lists one entry per CDR3 protein and no DNA. The sample table sets out 200,000 to 250,000 distinct CDR3 sequences. The germline gives CDR1 ENHRY, CDR2 SYGVKD. The CDR3 totals 12 residues. The receptor was isolated from a human donor with ulcerative colitis or Crohn's disease, or a healthy co-twin of an affected twin (not recorded which). The chain couples TRBV10-3 to TRBJ1-5. The specimen was blood. The CDR3 loop reads CAISDSNQPQHF.